Listed here are 21 T cell receptor beta chains from one sample, sequenced in a study of blood T cell repertoires in COVID-19 (TCRdb year 2020). The library was prepared using the immunoSEQ multiplex PCR assay. Here the immuneACCESS table is served through TCRdb, limited to in-frame sequences with V and J called. Missing clones are a known gap in these copies; in checked studies unresolved V genes cover under half, and the rest lacks a known reason. The sample has over 150,000 clones on record, around 78% of them singletons. Around 1.7% of the sample is taken by the ten largest. The sample was peripheral blood. All receptors come from a man at least 80 years old with acute or convalescent COVID-19.

The rearrangement links TRBV3-1 (or the pseudogene TRBV3-2) to TRBJ2-3; 9 bases map to TRBD2. V lost 6 bases to trimming and J lost 2 bases; unmatched junction nucleotides: 3. This CDR3 contains 14 residues. The germline V gene has CDR1 LGHDT and CDR2 YNNKEL (reference sequence). The CDR3 spells CASSRGGATDTQYF. The CDR3 nucleotides read TGTGCCAGCAGTCGCGGGGGGGCCACAGATACGCAGTATTTT.

This chain links TRBV20-1 with TRBJ2-5; TRBD2 is a possible D gene (5 bases). This CDR3 has 16 amino acids. Trimming removed 3 bases at V and 3 bases at J, with 20 bases between. Germline loops: CDR1 DFQATT, CDR2 SNEGSKA (reference sequence). CDR3 sequence (DNA): TGCAGTGCTAGTGTATTAGTCGGGGTTTTAGAAGAGACCCAGTACTTC. It codes for CSASVLVGVLEETQYF.

The chain is built from TRBV19 and TRBJ1-4, with TRBD1 matching over 10 bases. The CDR3 sequence is 15 residues long. CDR1 and CDR2 from the germline V gene are LNHDA and SQIVND (reference sequence). V was clipped by 5 bases and J by 6 bases; unmatched bases: 6. CDR3 in DNA: TGTGCCAGTAGTCTCCGACAGGGGGCTGATGAAAAACTGTTTTTT. Translation gives CASSLRQGADEKLFF. Full variable domain (outside the CDR3, taken from reference TRBV19 and TRBJ1-4): DGGITQSPKYLFRKEGQNVTLSCEQNLNHDAMYWYRQDPGQGLRLIYYSQIVNDFQKGDIAEGYSVSREKKESFPLTVTSAQKNPTAFYLCASSLRQGADEKLFFGSGTQLSVL.

The chain employs TRBV7-9 and TRBJ2-2, with a possible D match to TRBD1 (5 bases). This CDR3 is 12 amino acids long. V was pared by 2 bases and J by 8 bases, with 6 bases between. CDR1 SEHNR and CDR2 FQNEAQ come from the germline V gene (reference sequence). The CDR3 loop reads CASSLRGGELFF. As DNA, the CDR3 is TGTGCCAGCAGCTTAAGGGGTGGGGAGCTGTTTTTT.

V is TRBV2 and J is TRBJ1-5; D is unresolved. CDR3 length: 13 amino acids. V lost 8 bases, J lost 4 bases, and 12 bases lay in between. Germline V gene data show CDR1 as SNHLY and CDR2 as FYNNEI. The CDR3 DNA reads TGTGCCAGCCGAGATGCGAGTAATCAGCCCCAGCATTTT. It is translated as CASRDASNQPQHF.

CDR3 in amino acids: CASTSGGNQETQYF. CDR3 DNA: TGTGCCAGCACCTCGGGGGGGAACCAAGAGACCCAGTACTTC. The V and J genes are TRBV6-5 and TRBJ2-5; 8 nucleotides match TRBD2. CDR1 is MNHEY and CDR2 is SVGAGI in the germline V gene. This CDR3 spans 14 amino acids. V gave up 7 bases and J gave up 0 bases; unmatched junction bases: 4.

V usage is TRBV11-2 and J usage is TRBJ2-2, with 9 bases identical to TRBD1. CDR3 length equals 15 residues. Germline trimming cut 4 bases from V and 9 bases from J; bases unmatched to any gene: 9. Per germline, CDR1 SGHAT and CDR2 FQNNGV. The DNA for the CDR3 is TGTGCCAGCAGCTCGCGGGACAGGGCAAACTGGGAGCTGTTTTTT. Translation gives CASSSRDRANWELFF.

This sequence joins TRBV24-1 and TRBJ2-7; D perhaps matches TRBD1 (5 bases). V was clipped by 10 bases and J by 6 bases, with 24 bases between them. Germline CDR1 KGHDR, CDR2 SFDVKD. The CDR3 sequence is 15 residues long. The CDR3: CATLTQSYPRGEQYF. The CDR3 DNA reads as TGTGCCACATTAACCCAGAGCTACCCAAGGGGCGAGCAGTACTTC.

This chain joins TRBV18 and TRBJ1-1; 7 nucleotides align to TRBD1. Unmatched junction bases numbered 9, after V lost 2 bases and J lost 3 bases. CDR1 is KGHSH and CDR2 is LQKENI in the germline V gene. This CDR3 has 16 amino acids. This CDR3 is CASSPYSGGVDTEAFF. Written as DNA, the CDR3 is TGTGCCAGCTCACCATATTCAGGGGGAGTGGACACTGAAGCTTTCTTT. Filled out from reference TRBV18 and TRBJ1-1, the complete variable domain reads NAGVMQNPRHLVRRRGQEARLRCSPMKGHSHVYWYRQLPEEGLKFMVYLQKENIIDESGMPKERFSAEFPKEGPSILRIQQVVRGDSAAYFCASSPYSGGVDTEAFFGQGTRLTVV.

This chain links TRBV11-3 with TRBJ1-1, with D possibly matching TRBD1 (6 bases). The CDR3 is 16 amino acids. Germline V gives CDR1 SGHNT, CDR2 YENEEA. V lost 1 base, J lost 4 bases, and 16 bases lay in between. For the CDR3, the DNA is TGTGCCAGCAGCTTAGCTACAGGGAATATCGGCACTGAAGCTTTCTTT. It is translated as CASSLATGNIGTEAFF.

The CDR3 here is CASRGPDRGQRDTQYF. Written as DNA, the CDR3 is TGTGCCAGCAGAGGGCCCGACAGGGGGCAAAGAGATACGCAGTATTTT. The chain uses TRBV2 and TRBJ2-3; TRBD1 matches 10 bases. Germline CDR1 reads SNHLY; CDR2 reads FYNNEI. Unmatched junction bases numbered 11, after V lost 6 bases and J lost 5 bases. The CDR3 is 16 amino acids.

This CDR3 is CARALNWGQVNTGELFF. CDR3 DNA: TGCGCCAGAGCACTAAATTGGGGACAGGTTAACACCGGGGAGCTGTTTTTT. This rearrangement joins TRBV10-2 to TRBJ2-2; 8 bases line up with TRBD1. From germline, CDR1 is WSHSY and CDR2 SAAADI. Trimming removed 9 bases from V and 2 bases from J; junction bases left unmatched: 14. CDR3 length: 17 residues.

This chain uses TRBV5-1 with TRBJ1-1; 9 bases fit TRBD1. Germline assignment: CDR1 SGHRS and CDR2 YFSETQ. J gave up 4 bases and V 3 bases, and 10 bases lay outside the gene matches. This CDR3 has 16 amino acids. CDR3: CASSWSTGGRGTEAFF. CDR3 nucleotide sequence: TGCGCCAGCAGCTGGAGCACAGGGGGCAGGGGCACTGAAGCTTTCTTT.

Only one count was recorded for this clone. This chain connects TRBV6-4 to TRBJ2-3, with D possibly matching TRBD2 (7 bases). Germline CDR1 reads MRHNA; CDR2 reads SNTAGT. The V gene lost 2 bases and the J gene lost 0 bases, with 12 bases spanning the gap. The CDR3 sequence is 16 residues long. The CDR3 is CASSDAGAYSTDTQYF. CDR3 DNA: TGTGCCAGCAGTGACGCGGGGGCCTATAGCACAGATACGCAGTATTTT.

This chain uses TRBV6-5 with TRBJ1-2; D gene uncertain. The CDR3 spans 15 residues. V shed 0 bases and J shed 5 bases, with 13 bases lying between them. Germline CDR1 is MNHEY and CDR2 is SVGAGI. The CDR3 loop reads CASSYSRGLGYGYTF. The CDR3 DNA reads TGTGCCAGCAGTTACTCACGAGGACTGGGTTATGGCTACACCTTC.

The chain combines TRBV9 with TRBJ2-1, with a tentative D call TRBD1 (6 bases). CDR3 length: 15 residues. V was clipped by 2 bases and J by 0 bases, with 9 bases between them. Germline CDR1 is SGDLS and CDR2 is YYNGEE. CDR3 DNA: TGTGCCAGCAGCGTCCAGGGGACCTCCTACAATGAGCAGTTCTTC. This translates into CASSVQGTSYNEQFF.

The chain uses TRBV6-1 and TRBJ1-5, with 8 bases lining up with TRBD1. Trimming removed 1 base from V and 6 bases from J; junction bases left unmatched: 5. The CDR3 runs 15 residues. The germline V gene encodes CDR1 MNHNS and CDR2 SASEGT. CDR3 loop: CASSEGAGGGQPQHF. DNA for the CDR3: TGTGCCAGCAGTGAAGGCGCAGGGGGCGGTCAGCCCCAGCATTTT.

The chain is built from TRBV5-1 and TRBJ1-1, with D tentatively TRBD1 (5 bases). This CDR3 spans 14 amino acids. V shed 2 bases and J shed 5 bases, with 13 bases lying between them. Germline CDR1 SGHRS, CDR2 YFSETQ. CDR3 loop: CASSFGGVGTEAFF. In DNA, the CDR3 is TGCGCCAGCAGCTTCGGGGGGGTCGGAACTGAAGCTTTCTTT.

Only one count was recorded for this clone. The V call is TRBV7-6, the J call TRBJ2-7, with 7 bases that match TRBD1. The CDR3 contains 16 residues. After removal of 5 bases from V and 0 bases from J, the junction contained 10 bases not matched to a gene. Germline V gives CDR1 SGHVS, CDR2 FNYEAQ. The CDR3 is CASSPAVGDSSYEQYF. CDR3 DNA: TGTGCCAGCAGCCCAGCGGTAGGGGACAGCTCCTACGAGCAGTACTTC.

This chain connects TRBV19 to TRBJ1-2; 7 nucleotides line up with TRBD1. Germline lookup yields CDR1 LNHDA and CDR2 SQIVND (reference sequence). The CDR3 contains 16 residues. The junction had 15 bases not matched to a gene; V was cut back by 3 bases and J by 8 bases. CDR3 DNA: TGTGCCAGTAGTATCACCCCCGGGACAGTACTAGGGGGCTACACCTTC. Translating it yields CASSITPGTVLGGYTF.

In its sample, this clone was seen a few times. This chain uses TRBV7-9 with TRBJ2-5; 7 nucleotides agree with TRBD1. With V trimmed by 4 bases and J by 0 bases, 2 bases remained unmatched. Germline V CDR1 and CDR2: SEHNR, FQNEAQ (reference sequence). The CDR3 has 14 residues. The CDR3 loop reads CASSSGQYQETQYF. CDR3 sequence (DNA): TGTGCCAGCAGCTCGGGACAGTACCAAGAGACCCAGTACTTC.